The clone carrying this TCR beta chain appeared a few times. Clones were sequenced by immunoSEQ multiplex PCR, and TCRdb holds only the in-frame ones, with some missing. The profile shows some 15,000 clones, about 83% of them singletons. These data come from a study of graft-versus-host responses after intestinal transplantation. To release intraepithelial and lamina propria lymphocytes, the graft tissue was processed. The CDR3 has 15 residues. Germline values: CDR1 LNHDA, CDR2 SQIVND (reference sequence). V lost 3 bases and J 2 bases, leaving 8 bases between the germline ends. The chain carries TRBV19 and TRBJ2-6; possibly TRBD2 for D (6 bases). Sequenced here: ileum tissue, sampled approximately 590 days after intestinal transplantation. The clonotype originates from a human patient who received an intestinal transplant, so some T cells may come from the graft donor. Here the CDR3 DNA reads TGTGCCAGTAGTATTGGGGGGACTGGGGCCAACGTCCTGACTTTC. This codes for CASSIGGTGANVLTF.